This entry features one TCR beta chain sequence. Its antigen is as yet unknown. Using immunoSEQ multiplex PCR, the repertoire was profiled, and TCRdb retains in-frame clones only, with some absent. The table shows approximately 97,000 clones, with approximately 91% occurring only once. The data originate from a study of T cell responses to AZD1222 COVID-19 vaccine. Overall study: Pooled in the analysis were second doses at about 4 or about 12 weeks.

Findings of the study overall: Regions 160-218 and 743-854 held dominance among vaccine-associated CD4 TCRs, which spanned spike.

Trimming took off 1 base at V and 6 bases at J, with 20 bases between the two ends. The CDR3 is made up of 17 amino acids. CDR1 is MGHRA and CDR2 is YSYEKL in the germline V gene. This chain uses TRBV4-1 with TRBJ2-3; D ambiguous. The sequencing here drew on peripheral blood, taken on day 0 of AZD1222 vaccination. This TCR was recovered from an adult in good health. The CDR3 here is CASSQVSVRVSPDTQYF. CDR3 nucleotides: TGCGCCAGCAGCCAAGTATCCGTCCGGGTGTCACCCGATACGCAGTATTTT.